This T cell receptor beta chain derives from a study of response to subunit inactivated influenza vaccine. The length of the CDR3 is 15 residues. Germline values: CDR1 KGHDR, CDR2 SFDVKD. The germline V and J ends were trimmed by 3 bases and 5 bases, with 15 bases remaining between them. TCRdb re-derived calls from the RT-PCR reads in MiXCR, one entry per CDR3 protein. The sample consists of some 500,000 distinct CDR3 sequences, approximately 24% of them appearing once. This sample comprised CD4+ T cells sorted from PBMCs, obtained 5 days after vaccination. The chain has TRBV24-1 and TRBJ1-1; tentative D call: TRBD1 (5 bases). The receptor was isolated from a man between 45 and 60 years old who received an inactivated influenza vaccine. The CDR3 here is CATSDAGDPSTEAFF. CDR3 nucleotide sequence: TGTGCCACCAGTGATGCGGGGGACCCCTCAACTGAAGCTTTCTTT.